The 28 T cell receptor beta chains below were found in one sample sequenced in a study of blood T cell repertoires in COVID-19. The protocol was immunoSEQ multiplex PCR, while the TCRdb copy is restricted to in-frame clones and leaves out a portion. The sample records roughly 76,000 clones, around nine tenths being singletons. Sequences were obtained from peripheral blood. Receptors originate from a man between 65 and 85 years old with active or convalescent COVID-19.

V gene TRBV11-3 combines with J gene TRBJ2-5, with 7 bases fitting TRBD1. Germline CDR1 reads SGHNT; CDR2 reads YENEEA. Trimming removed 1 base from V and 2 bases from J; junction bases left unmatched: 4. The CDR3 loop spans 15 amino acids. The DNA of the CDR3 is TGTGCCAGCAGCTTAGGAATGGGACAGCAAGAGACCCAGTACTTC. It is translated as CASSLGMGQQETQYF.

V usage is TRBV7-2 and J usage is TRBJ1-1; 8 bases align to TRBD1. Trimming at V came to 5 bases and at J to 3 bases, leaving 11 bases not matched to a gene. The CDR3 has 16 residues. Germline V gene data show CDR1 as SGHTA and CDR2 as FQGNSA. The CDR3 sequence: CASSLTGTGGYTEAFF. The CDR3 region has the DNA TGTGCCAGCAGCCTAACCGGGACAGGCGGGTACACTGAAGCTTTCTTT.

The V call is TRBV28, the J call TRBJ2-2, with 10 bases lining up with TRBD2. The J segment lost 15 bases and the V segment lost 7 bases, leaving 14 bases of the junction unmatched. The CDR3 runs 14 residues. CDR1 MDHEN and CDR2 SYDVKM come from the germline V gene. CDR3 protein: CASTQGSGRYRVFF. As DNA, the CDR3 is TGTGCCAGCACCCAGGGTAGCGGGAGGTATCGAGTGTTTTTT. The complete variable domain, with remaining parts taken from reference TRBV28 and TRBJ2-2, reads DVKVTQSSRYLVKRTGEKVFLECVQDMDHENMFWYRQDPGLGLRLIYFSYDVKMKEKGDIPEGYSVSREKKERFSLILESASTNQTSMYLCASTQGSGRYRVFFGEGSRLTVL.

This clone appeared a few times. This chain uses TRBV7-2 with TRBJ2-5; 7 positions match TRBD1. The CDR3 totals 15 residues. Germline V lookup: CDR1 SGHTA, CDR2 FQGNSA. The V and J ends lost 5 bases and 6 bases, in that order; junction bases with no gene match: 12. CDR3 nucleotides: TGTGCCAGCAGCGTGGATAGGGGGCGTCTGCAGACCCAGTACTTC. Translating gives CASSVDRGRLQTQYF.

This rearrangement joins TRBV28 to TRBJ1-1; 9 nucleotides line up with TRBD1. Germline V gene data show CDR1 as MDHEN and CDR2 as SYDVKM. This CDR3 has 16 amino acids. V shed 6 bases, J shed 4 bases, and the junction held 12 bases outside the gene matches. CDR3 nucleotide sequence: TGTGCCAGCAGAACCGGGACAGGGTCGTATAGCACTGAAGCTTTCTTT. Translated: CASRTGTGSYSTEAFF.

The chain couples TRBV9 to TRBJ2-7, with D unresolved. CDR3 length: 15 residues. Germline CDR1 and CDR2: SGDLS and YYNGEE. V was clipped by 0 bases and J by 4 bases, with 14 bases between them. This chain's CDR3 is CASSVDPQQVYEQYF. The DNA of the CDR3 is TGTGCCAGCAGCGTAGATCCCCAGCAGGTGTACGAGCAGTACTTC.

The chain recombines TRBV28 with TRBJ2-5; 10 bases align to TRBD2. V trimming: 3 bases; J trimming: 10 bases; junction bases outside the gene matches: 11. Germline V gives CDR1 MDHEN, CDR2 SYDVKM. This CDR3 is 15 amino acids long. The CDR3 nucleotides are TGTGCCAGCAGTTTGGGGGCTAGCGGGGGACGGGACCAGTACTTC. Translating it yields CASSLGASGGRDQYF.

The V and J genes are TRBV19 and TRBJ1-5, with 10 bases aligning to TRBD1. Unmatched junction bases numbered 14, after V lost 2 bases and J lost 7 bases. Looked up from germline, CDR1 is LNHDA and CDR2 is SQIVND (reference sequence). This CDR3 region has 18 residues. CDR3 nucleotide sequence: TGTGCCAGTAGTATAAGGGGGGCTGGGACAGGGGTTGAGCAGCCCCAGCATTTT. Translated, it gives CASSIRGAGTGVEQPQHF. Complete variable domain (other parts from reference TRBV19 and TRBJ1-5): DGGITQSPKYLFRKEGQNVTLSCEQNLNHDAMYWYRQDPGQGLRLIYYSQIVNDFQKGDIAEGYSVSREKKESFPLTVTSAQKNPTAFYLCASSIRGAGTGVEQPQHFGDGTRLSIL.

This rearrangement joins TRBV5-4 to TRBJ2-4; 7 bases align to TRBD2. The CDR3 loop spans 16 amino acids. Trimming took 5 bases from V and 0 from J; bases not matched to a gene: 8. Germline lookup yields CDR1 SGHNT and CDR2 YYREEE (reference sequence). Written as DNA, the CDR3 is TGTGCCAGCAGTGAAGGGACTAAACTAGCCAAAAACATTCAGTACTTC. Its protein is CASSEGTKLAKNIQYF.

This chain uses TRBV28 with TRBJ1-6; 9 bases fit TRBD1. The J segment lost 5 bases and the V segment lost 6 bases, leaving 5 bases of the junction unmatched. The CDR3 totals 15 residues. CDR1 MDHEN and CDR2 SYDVKM come from the germline V gene. The CDR3 sequence is CASRKQGADNSPLHF. The CDR3 nucleotides are TGTGCCAGCAGGAAACAGGGGGCGGATAATTCACCCCTCCACTTT.

The DNA for the CDR3 is TGTGCCAGCAGGAGTACTACGGGGAGAGGCTACACCTTC. Its translation: CASRSTTGRGYTF. The J gene is TRBJ1-2, the V gene TRBV12-3 or TRBV12-4, with D hard to call. The CDR3 extends over 13 amino acids. V shed 6 bases and J shed 8 bases, with 16 bases lying between them.

This chain links TRBV2 with TRBJ1-1, with D perhaps matching TRBD1 (5 bases). V was clipped by 5 bases and J by 6 bases, with 19 bases between them. The germline CDR1 and CDR2 sequences are SNHLY and FYNNEI. This CDR3 contains 15 residues. The CDR3 region has the DNA TGTGCCAGCAGTCCTCCTCTTAGGGGAATATCTGAAGCTTTCTTT. Its translation is CASSPPLRGISEAFF. Drawing the rest from reference TRBV2 and TRBJ1-1, the complete variable domain is EPEVTQTPSHQVTQMGQEVILRCVPISNHLYFYWYRQILGQKVEFLVSFYNNEISEKSEIFDDQFSVERPDGSNFTLKIRSTKLEDSAMYFCASSPPLRGISEAFFGQGTRLTVV.

The chain joins TRBV28 to TRBJ2-7; 10 bases are a match to TRBD2. V lost 6 bases, J lost 2 bases, and 4 bases stayed unmatched. Germline CDR1 MDHEN, CDR2 SYDVKM. This CDR3 contains 14 residues. The CDR3: CASRNLAGAYEQYF. For the CDR3, the DNA is TGTGCCAGCAGGAACCTAGCGGGAGCCTACGAGCAGTACTTC.

The J gene is TRBJ2-1, the V gene TRBV5-4; tentatively, D is TRBD1 (6 bases). CDR3 length equals 13 residues. In germline, CDR1 is SGHNT, CDR2 YYREEE (reference sequence). V was clipped by 4 bases and J by 4 bases, with 9 bases between them. Here the CDR3 reads CASSPQGYNEQFF. CDR3 coding DNA: TGTGCCAGCAGCCCACAGGGATACAATGAGCAGTTCTTC.

DNA of the CDR3: TGCGCCAGCAGCTTGCTCGGGACAGGGGGCAGGGAGACCCAGTACTTC. As protein: CASSLLGTGGRETQYF. V is TRBV5-1 and J is TRBJ2-5; 12 bases line up with TRBD1. The V gene's germline CDR1 is SGHRS and CDR2 YFSETQ. V lost 1 base, J lost 5 bases, and 6 bases stayed unmatched. The CDR3 consists of 16 residues.

The chain couples TRBV19 to TRBJ1-1; 8 nucleotides line up with TRBD1. The CDR3 totals 15 residues. Germline CDR1 and CDR2: LNHDA and SQIVND (reference sequence). V lost 2 bases and J lost 10; bases outside the gene matches: 12. CDR3 DNA sequence: TGTGCCAGTAGTATAAGTATTGGACAGGGCGGTATAGCTTTCTTT. It codes for CASSISIGQGGIAFF.

This sequence joins TRBV24-1 and TRBJ2-2; D is ambiguous. The CDR3 contains 15 residues. The germline gives CDR1 KGHDR, CDR2 SFDVKD. V was pared by 3 bases and J by 1 base, with 8 bases between. CDR3 loop: CATSDVTVNTGELFF. The CDR3 bases are TGTGCCACCAGTGATGTCACGGTGAACACCGGGGAGCTGTTTTTT.

V is TRBV7-3 and J is TRBJ2-5, with 8 bases identical to TRBD1. From germline, CDR1 is SGHTA and CDR2 FQGTGA. The CDR3 spans 15 residues. The junction had 10 bases not matched to a gene; V was cut back by 5 bases and J by 5 bases. The CDR3 nucleotides read TGTGCCAGCAGCAGACAGGGGCTACCCGGGGAGACCCAGTACTTC. Residues: CASSRQGLPGETQYF.

Judged by abundance, this clone is medium-sized. The chain couples TRBV6-5 to TRBJ1-2; 7 positions match TRBD1. The junction had 7 bases not matched to a gene; V was cut back by 8 bases and J by 1 base. Germline loops: CDR1 MNHEY, CDR2 SVGAGI. The length of the CDR3 is 14 residues. The CDR3 protein is CASETGDSNYGYTF. CDR3 in DNA: TGTGCCAGCGAAACAGGGGACAGTAACTATGGCTACACCTTC.

V usage is TRBV7-3 and J usage is TRBJ2-1, with D unresolved. This CDR3 region has 12 residues. With 5 bases removed from V and 9 bases from J, the gap between germline ends came to 11 bases. Germline V gene sequence: CDR1 SGHTA, CDR2 FQGTGA. CDR3 nucleotides: TGTGCCAGCAGCCTGCAAGTCGGTGAGCAGTTCTTC. Its translation: CASSLQVGEQFF.

The V call is TRBV24-1, the J call TRBJ2-1, with a weak D call TRBD1 (6 bases). The CDR3 contains 15 residues. V was clipped by 3 bases and J by 6 bases, with 14 bases between them. Germline values: CDR1 KGHDR, CDR2 SFDVKD. DNA for the CDR3: TGTGCCACCAGTGATCCGGGACATGCCCCCAATGAGCAGTTCTTC. It specifies CATSDPGHAPNEQFF.

This clone was picked up one time. The J gene is TRBJ2-1, the V gene TRBV5-1; TRBD1 matches 9 bases. The V segment lost 2 bases and the J segment 7 bases; nucleotides outside the gene matches: 7. The germline V gene encodes CDR1 SGHRS and CDR2 YFSETQ. The CDR3 sequence is 15 residues long. The CDR3 region is CASSFTGGAGNEQFF. CDR3 sequence (DNA): TGCGCCAGCAGCTTTACAGGGGGCGCTGGTAATGAGCAGTTCTTC.

The chain is built from TRBV12-3 or TRBV12-4 and TRBJ1-2, with D maybe TRBD1 (6 bases). With 5 bases removed from V and 6 bases from J, the gap between germline ends came to 13 bases. The CDR3 loop spans 13 amino acids. The CDR3 coding sequence is TGTGCCAGCAGTCAGGGGCTATCAAATGGCTACACCTTC. It yields the protein CASSQGLSNGYTF.

The rearrangement uses TRBV5-1 and TRBJ1-6, with TRBD1 matching 9 bases. CDR1 and CDR2 (germline): SGHRS, YFSETQ. V dropped 4 bases and J dropped 5; count of bases not matched to a gene: 4. This CDR3 region has 15 residues. CDR3 bases: TGCGCCAGCAGCGGGGGGACAGGGAATAATTCACCCCTCCACTTT. Translation gives CASSGGTGNNSPLHF.

This rearrangement joins TRBV6-2 or TRBV6-3 to TRBJ1-2; 12 bases map to TRBD1. The germline V gene has CDR1 MNHEY and CDR2 SVGEGT. The CDR3 sequence is 17 residues long. J lost 6 bases, V lost 6 bases, and 14 bases had no gene match. CDR3 sequence (DNA): TGTGCCAGCAGCCCTGCATCGGGACAGGGGGCGAGTAATGGCTACACCTTC. Protein product: CASSPASGQGASNGYTF.

The chain has TRBV6-5 and TRBJ1-5; 8 bases align to TRBD1. Germline V gene data show CDR1 as MNHEY and CDR2 as SVGAGI. CDR3 length: 14 amino acids. J lost 5 bases, V lost 7 bases, and 7 bases had no gene match. The CDR3 nucleotides are TGTGCCAGCACCGCAGGGGGCGCGGATCAGCCCCAGCATTTT. This translates into CASTAGGADQPQHF.

The chain employs TRBV9 and TRBJ1-2, with D possibly TRBD1 on 5 matching bases. Between the trimmed V and J ends, which lost 0 bases and 2 bases, there was a span of 8 bases. Germline assignment: CDR1 SGDLS and CDR2 YYNGEE. The CDR3 is 14 amino acids. DNA of the CDR3: TGTGCCAGCAGCGTAGACGCAGGGAACTATGGCTACACCTTC. Translated, it gives CASSVDAGNYGYTF. The full variable domain, with the rest looked up from reference TRBV9 and TRBJ1-2, is DSGVTQTPKHLITATGQRVTLRCSPRSGDLSVYWYQQSLDQGLQFLIQYYNGEERAKGNILERFSAQQFPDLHSELNLSSLELGDSALYFCASSVDAGNYGYTFGSGTRLTVV.

CDR3 amino acids: CATSEPKLARVQETQYF. CDR3 DNA sequence: TGTGCCACCAGTGAACCAAAACTAGCGAGGGTTCAAGAGACCCAGTACTTC. The genes are TRBV24-1 and TRBJ2-5, with 7 bases that match TRBD2. V lost 4 bases and J lost 2; bases outside the gene matches: 12. Germline V gene sequence: CDR1 KGHDR, CDR2 SFDVKD. This CDR3 spans 17 amino acids.